The 8 T cell receptor beta chains presented below share a single source sample, sequenced in a study of T cell responses to AZD1222 COVID-19 vaccine. Sequencing was performed with immunoSEQ multiplex PCR; in TCRdb, only in-frame clones are kept and a portion is missing. The repertoire holds about 120,000 clones, with about 91% as singletons. Sequencing was performed on peripheral blood, taken 28 days after the second AZD1222 dose. All receptors derive from an adult who received the AZD1222 COVID-19 vaccine.

V usage is TRBV5-4 and J usage is TRBJ2-3; 10 bases align to TRBD2. The V gene end was trimmed by 1 base and the J gene end by 3 bases; junction bases not matched to a gene: 2. This CDR3 comprises 15 residues. Looked up from germline, CDR1 is SGHNT and CDR2 is YYREEE (reference sequence). CDR3 protein: CASSLPSGGTDTQYF. In nucleotides, the CDR3 is TGTGCCAGCAGCTTGCCTAGCGGGGGAACAGATACGCAGTATTTT.

V usage is TRBV7-9 and J usage is TRBJ1-4, with D possibly TRBD1 on 5 matching bases. This CDR3 region has 12 residues. CDR1 and CDR2 from the germline V gene are SEHNR and FQNEAQ (reference sequence). Deletions cut 5 bases from V and 7 bases from J, with 8 bases between. CDR3 sequence reads: CASSGDSEKLFF. The CDR3 DNA follows: TGTGCCAGCAGCGGGGACTCTGAAAAACTGTTTTTT.

This chain joins TRBV7-8 and TRBJ2-7; D is uncertain. The CDR3 runs 14 residues. Trimming shortened V by 1 base and J by 6 bases, and 13 bases separated the two germline ends. From germline, CDR1 is SGHVS and CDR2 FQNEAQ. DNA of the CDR3: TGTGCCAGCAGCTTAGGAACAGCGACACGCGAGCAGTACTTC. Translated: CASSLGTATREQYF. The variable domain in full, completed from reference TRBV7-8 and TRBJ2-7, reads GAGVSQSPRYKVAKRGQDVALRCDPISGHVSLFWYQQALGQGPEFLTYFQNEAQLDKSGLPSDRFFAERPEGSVSTLKIQRTQQEDSAVYLCASSLGTATREQYFGPGTRLTVT.

V gene TRBV7-2 combines with J gene TRBJ2-1; D is unresolved. CDR3 length: 14 amino acids. The germline gives CDR1 SGHTA, CDR2 FQGNSA. The ends were cut back, 5 bases at V and 6 bases at J, with 14 bases in the middle. The CDR3 DNA reads as TGTGCCAGCAGCACCCGGGCCACCCCCAATGAGCAGTTCTTC. Amino acid sequence: CASSTRATPNEQFF. The full variable domain, its missing parts supplied by reference TRBV7-2 and TRBJ2-1, is GAGVSQSPSNKVTEKGKDVELRCDPISGHTALYWYRQSLGQGLEFLIYFQGNSAPDKSGLPSDRFSAERTGGSVSTLTIQRTQQEDSAVYLCASSTRATPNEQFFGPGTRLTVL.

This chain joins TRBV6-5 and TRBJ1-6; a weak D match, TRBD1 (6 bases). V gave up 5 bases and J gave up 14 bases, with 16 bases separating them. The length of the CDR3 is 13 residues. The germline V gene encodes CDR1 MNHEY and CDR2 SVGAGI. The CDR3 here is CASSQGLGFTLHF. CDR3 nucleotide sequence: TGTGCCAGCAGTCAGGGGCTGGGCTTCACCCTCCACTTT.

This rearrangement joins TRBV29-1 to TRBJ2-1; tentative D call: TRBD1 (5 bases). Trimming cost V 3 bases and J 9 bases, with 15 bases left between them. Germline loops: CDR1 SQVTM, CDR2 ANQGSEA. The CDR3 loop spans 13 amino acids. The CDR3 DNA reads TGCAGCGTTGATATTCAGGGAATGAGTGAGCAGTTCTTC. Encoded protein: CSVDIQGMSEQFF.

The rearrangement joins TRBV19 to TRBJ1-1, with D possibly matching TRBD1 (6 bases). The CDR3 covers 13 residues. The V gene lost 3 bases and the J gene lost 3 bases, with 8 bases spanning the gap. Germline loops: CDR1 LNHDA, CDR2 SQIVND (reference sequence). The CDR3 spells CASSMKGDTEAFF. DNA for the CDR3: TGTGCCAGTAGTATGAAGGGGGACACTGAAGCTTTCTTT.

V usage is TRBV20-1 and J usage is TRBJ1-4; the D is unclear. Trimming left V 7 bases short and J 7 bases short, with 10 bases between. Per germline, CDR1 DFQATT and CDR2 SNEGSKA (reference sequence). The CDR3 runs to 11 residues. The CDR3 reads CSVRQSEKLFF. Here the CDR3 DNA reads TGCAGTGTCCGACAATCTGAAAAACTGTTTTTT.